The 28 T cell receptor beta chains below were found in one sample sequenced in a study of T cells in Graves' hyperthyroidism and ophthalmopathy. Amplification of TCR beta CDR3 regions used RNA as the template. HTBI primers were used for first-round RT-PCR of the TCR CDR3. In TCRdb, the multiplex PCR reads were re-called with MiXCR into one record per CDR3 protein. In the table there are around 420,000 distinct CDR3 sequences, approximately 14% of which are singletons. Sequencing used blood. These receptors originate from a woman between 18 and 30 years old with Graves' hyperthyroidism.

In DNA form, the CDR3 reads TGTGCCAGCAGCTCTAGGGTGAGAGGTAGCAATCAGCCCCAGCATTTT. Amino acid sequence: CASSSRVRGSNQPQHF. This chain joins TRBV5-6 and TRBJ1-5; no definite D call. This CDR3 contains 16 residues. Germline values: CDR1 SGHDT, CDR2 YYEEEE. The V gene lost 3 bases and the J gene lost 0 bases, with 13 bases spanning the gap. Together with reference TRBV5-6 and TRBJ1-5, the CDR3 gives the full variable domain: DAGVTQSPTHLIKTRGQQVTLRCSPKSGHDTVSWYQQALGQGPQFIFQYYEEEERQRGNFPDRFSGHQFPNYSSELNVNALLLGDSALYLCASSSRVRGSNQPQHFGDGTRLSIL.

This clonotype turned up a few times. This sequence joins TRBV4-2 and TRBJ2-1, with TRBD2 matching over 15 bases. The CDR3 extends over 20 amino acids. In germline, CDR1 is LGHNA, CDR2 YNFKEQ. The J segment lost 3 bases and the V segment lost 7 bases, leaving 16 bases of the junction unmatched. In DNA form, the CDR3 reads TGTGCCAGCATCGTCCATTCGGGACTAGCGGGAGGACGGTGCTACAATGAGCAGTTCTTC. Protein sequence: CASIVHSGLAGGRCYNEQFF.

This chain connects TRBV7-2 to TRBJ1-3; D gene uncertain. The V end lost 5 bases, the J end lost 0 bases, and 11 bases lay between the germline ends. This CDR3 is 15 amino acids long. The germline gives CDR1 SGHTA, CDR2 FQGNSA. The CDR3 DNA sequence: TGTGCCAGCAGCCCCTGGAGGAGCTCTGGAAACACCATATATTTT. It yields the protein CASSPWRSSGNTIYF.

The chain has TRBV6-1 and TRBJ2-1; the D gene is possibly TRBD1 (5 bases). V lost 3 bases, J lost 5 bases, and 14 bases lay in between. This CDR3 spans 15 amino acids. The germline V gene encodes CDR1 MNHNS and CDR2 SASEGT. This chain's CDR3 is CASSDWWTYNNEQFF. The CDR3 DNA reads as TGTGCCAGCAGTGATTGGTGGACATATAACAATGAGCAGTTCTTC.

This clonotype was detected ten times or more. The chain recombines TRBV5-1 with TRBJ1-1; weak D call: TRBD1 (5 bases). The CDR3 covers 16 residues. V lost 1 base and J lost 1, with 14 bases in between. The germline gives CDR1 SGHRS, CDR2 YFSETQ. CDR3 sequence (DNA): TGCGCCAGCAGCTTGAACCGGGGACGGTCGAACACTGAAGCTTTCTTT. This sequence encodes CASSLNRGRSNTEAFF.

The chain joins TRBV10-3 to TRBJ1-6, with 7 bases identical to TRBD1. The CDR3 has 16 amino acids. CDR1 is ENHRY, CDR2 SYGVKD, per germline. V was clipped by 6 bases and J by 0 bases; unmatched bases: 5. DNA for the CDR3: TGTGCCATCAGAGGGGGCGCCAGCTCCTATAATTCACCCCTCCACTTT. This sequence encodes CAIRGGASSYNSPLHF.

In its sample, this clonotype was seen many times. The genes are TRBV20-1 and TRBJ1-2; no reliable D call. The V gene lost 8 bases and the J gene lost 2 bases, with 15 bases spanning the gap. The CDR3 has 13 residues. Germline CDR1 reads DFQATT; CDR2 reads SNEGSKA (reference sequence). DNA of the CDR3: TGCAGTAGGCAGGAGGCGACCAACTATGGCTACACCTTC. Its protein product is CSRQEATNYGYTF.

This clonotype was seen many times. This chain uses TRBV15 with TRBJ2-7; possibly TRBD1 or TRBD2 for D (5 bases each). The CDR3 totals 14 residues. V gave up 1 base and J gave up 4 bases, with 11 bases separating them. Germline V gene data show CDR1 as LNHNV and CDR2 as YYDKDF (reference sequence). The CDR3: CATSRAGAAYEQYF. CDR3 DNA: TGTGCCACCAGCAGAGCCGGGGCGGCATACGAGCAGTACTTC.

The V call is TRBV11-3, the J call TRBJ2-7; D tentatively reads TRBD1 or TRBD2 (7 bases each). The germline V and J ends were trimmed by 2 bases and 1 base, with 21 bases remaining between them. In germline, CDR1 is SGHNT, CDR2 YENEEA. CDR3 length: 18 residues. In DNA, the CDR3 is TGTGCCAGCAGCTTACGTGGGAGACAGGGCGGGAGATCCTACGAGCAGTACTTC. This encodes CASSLRGRQGGRSYEQYF.

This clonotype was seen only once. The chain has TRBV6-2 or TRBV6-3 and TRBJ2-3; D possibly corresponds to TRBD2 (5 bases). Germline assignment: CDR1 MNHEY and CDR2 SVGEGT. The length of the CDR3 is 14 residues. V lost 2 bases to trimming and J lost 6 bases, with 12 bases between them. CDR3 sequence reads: CASSYPARRDTQYF. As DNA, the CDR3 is TGTGCCAGCAGTTACCCAGCCCGGAGGGATACGCAGTATTTT.

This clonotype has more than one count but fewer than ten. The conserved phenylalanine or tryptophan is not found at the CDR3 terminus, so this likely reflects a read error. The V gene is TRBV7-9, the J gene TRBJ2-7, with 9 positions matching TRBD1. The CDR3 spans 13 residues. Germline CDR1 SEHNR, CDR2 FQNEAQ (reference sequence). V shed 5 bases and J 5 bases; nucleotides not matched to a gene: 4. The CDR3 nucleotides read TGTGCCAGCAGCGAACAGGGGGCCGACGAGCAGTACCTC. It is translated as CASSEQGADEQYL.

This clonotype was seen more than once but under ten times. Written as DNA, the CDR3 is TGTGCCAGTAGTGCAGACGGACGCAATGGCTACACCTTC. It codes for CASSADGRNGYTF. The chain couples TRBV19 to TRBJ1-2; D uncertain. V dropped 5 bases and J dropped 6 bases, with 13 bases sitting between them. Germline lookup yields CDR1 LNHDA and CDR2 SQIVND (reference sequence). The CDR3 has 13 amino acids.

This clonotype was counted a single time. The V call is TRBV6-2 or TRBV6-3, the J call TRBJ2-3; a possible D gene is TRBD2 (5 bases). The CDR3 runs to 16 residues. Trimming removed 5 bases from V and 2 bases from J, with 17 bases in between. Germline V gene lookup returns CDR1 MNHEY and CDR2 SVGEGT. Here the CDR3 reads CASSIDPGSPTDTQYF. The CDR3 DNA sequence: TGTGCCAGCAGTATCGATCCGGGATCCCCCACAGATACGCAGTATTTT.

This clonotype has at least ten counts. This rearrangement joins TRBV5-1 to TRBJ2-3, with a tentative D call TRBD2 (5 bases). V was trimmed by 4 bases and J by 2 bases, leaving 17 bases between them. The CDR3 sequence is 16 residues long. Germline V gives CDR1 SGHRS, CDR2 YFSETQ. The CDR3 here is CASSLTDPRDTDTQYF. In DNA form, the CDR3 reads TGCGCCAGCAGCCTAACGGACCCACGGGACACAGATACGCAGTATTTT.

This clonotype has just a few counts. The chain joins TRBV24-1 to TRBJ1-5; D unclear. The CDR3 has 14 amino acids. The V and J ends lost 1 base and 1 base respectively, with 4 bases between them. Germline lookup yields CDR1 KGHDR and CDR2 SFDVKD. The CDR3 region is CATSDFSSNQPQHF. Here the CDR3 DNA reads TGTGCCACCAGTGATTTTTCCAGCAATCAGCCCCAGCATTTT.

DNA of the CDR3: TGTGCCAGCAGTTTCGTAAACTCTGGAAACACCATATATTTT. It yields the protein CASSFVNSGNTIYF. This rearrangement joins TRBV12-3 or TRBV12-4 to TRBJ1-3; no reliable D call. Trimming took 3 bases from V and 0 from J, leaving 6 bases between them. The CDR3 totals 14 residues.

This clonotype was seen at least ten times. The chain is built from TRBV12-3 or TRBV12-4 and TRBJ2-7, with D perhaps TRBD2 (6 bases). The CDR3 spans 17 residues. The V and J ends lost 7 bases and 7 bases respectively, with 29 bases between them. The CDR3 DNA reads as TGTGCCAGCACCGCCGGGGTGAGGACTACCCGTACGATGGAGCAGTACTTC. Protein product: CASTAGVRTTRTMEQYF.

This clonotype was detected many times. This chain's CDR3 is CASSSDYRGNKETQYF. The CDR3 bases are TGTGCCAGCAGCAGCGACTACAGGGGTAACAAGGAGACCCAGTACTTC. The chain employs TRBV5-6 and TRBJ2-5; 7 bases are a match to TRBD1. The CDR3 is 16 amino acids. Trimming at V came to 4 bases and at J to 5 bases, leaving 14 bases not matched to a gene. Germline values: CDR1 SGHDT, CDR2 YYEEEE.

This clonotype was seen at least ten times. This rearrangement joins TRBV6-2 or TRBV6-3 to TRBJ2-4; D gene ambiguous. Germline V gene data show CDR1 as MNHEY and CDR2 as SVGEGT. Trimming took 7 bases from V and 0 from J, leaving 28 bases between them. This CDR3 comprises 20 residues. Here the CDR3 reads CASILSNGRHSFRAKNIQYF. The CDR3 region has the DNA TGTGCCAGCATATTATCCAATGGGCGGCACTCCTTCCGAGCCAAAAACATTCAGTACTTC.

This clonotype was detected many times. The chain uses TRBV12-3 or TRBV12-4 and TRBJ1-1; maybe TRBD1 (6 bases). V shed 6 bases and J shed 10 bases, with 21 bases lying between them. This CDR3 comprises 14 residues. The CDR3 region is CASRHSNRVPVAFF. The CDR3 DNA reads TGTGCCAGCAGGCACTCCAACAGGGTGCCTGTAGCTTTCTTT.

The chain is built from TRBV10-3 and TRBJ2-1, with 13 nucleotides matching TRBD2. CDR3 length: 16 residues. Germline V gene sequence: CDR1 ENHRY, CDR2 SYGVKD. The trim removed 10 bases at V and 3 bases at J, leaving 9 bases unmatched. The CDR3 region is CATTVWTSGSYNEQFF. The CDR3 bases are TGTGCCACCACCGTTTGGACTAGCGGGAGCTACAATGAGCAGTTCTTC.

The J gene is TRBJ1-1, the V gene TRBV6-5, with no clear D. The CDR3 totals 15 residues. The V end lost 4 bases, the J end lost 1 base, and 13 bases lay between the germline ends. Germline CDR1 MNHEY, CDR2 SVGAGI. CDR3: CASSSRWTGNTEAFF. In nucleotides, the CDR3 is TGTGCCAGCAGTTCTCGCTGGACGGGGAACACTGAAGCTTTCTTT.

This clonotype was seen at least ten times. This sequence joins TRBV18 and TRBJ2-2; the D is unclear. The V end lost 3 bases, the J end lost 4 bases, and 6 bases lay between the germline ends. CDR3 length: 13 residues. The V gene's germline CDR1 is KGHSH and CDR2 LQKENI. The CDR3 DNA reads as TGTGCCAGCTCACCTCTTCGCACCGGGGAGCTGTTTTTT. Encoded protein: CASSPLRTGELFF. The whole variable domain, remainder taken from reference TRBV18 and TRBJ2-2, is NAGVMQNPRHLVRRRGQEARLRCSPMKGHSHVYWYRQLPEEGLKFMVYLQKENIIDESGMPKERFSAEFPKEGPSILRIQQVVRGDSAAYFCASSPLRTGELFFGEGSRLTVL.

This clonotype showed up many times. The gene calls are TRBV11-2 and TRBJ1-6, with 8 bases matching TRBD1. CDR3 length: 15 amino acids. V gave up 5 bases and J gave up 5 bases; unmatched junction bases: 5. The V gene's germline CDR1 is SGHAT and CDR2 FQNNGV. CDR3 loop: CASSELDRDNSPLHF. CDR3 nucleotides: TGTGCCAGCAGCGAACTGGACAGGGATAATTCACCCCTCCACTTT.

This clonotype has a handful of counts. CDR3 in amino acids: CSARLLRDYLSEQFF. In DNA form, the CDR3 reads TGCAGTGCTAGGTTACTCCGGGACTACCTCAGTGAGCAGTTCTTC. The chain uses TRBV20-1 and TRBJ2-1; TRBD2 matches at 7 bases. The ends lost 3 bases at V and 9 bases at J; junction bases unmatched: 14. The CDR3 runs to 15 residues. Germline CDR1 reads DFQATT; CDR2 reads SNEGSKA (reference sequence).

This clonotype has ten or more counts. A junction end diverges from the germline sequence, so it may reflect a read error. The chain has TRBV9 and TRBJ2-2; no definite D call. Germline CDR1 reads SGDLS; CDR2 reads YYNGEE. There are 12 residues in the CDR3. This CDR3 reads CASSVGTGELFF. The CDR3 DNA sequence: TGTGCCAGCAGTGTAGGCACCGGGGAGCTGTTTTTT.

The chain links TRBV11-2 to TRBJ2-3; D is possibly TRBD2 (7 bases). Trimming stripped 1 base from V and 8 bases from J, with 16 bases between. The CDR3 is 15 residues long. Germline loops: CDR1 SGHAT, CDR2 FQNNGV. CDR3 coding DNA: TGTGCCAGCAGCTTAGTGTCCAGGGGAGGGGGTACGCAGTATTTT. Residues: CASSLVSRGGGTQYF.

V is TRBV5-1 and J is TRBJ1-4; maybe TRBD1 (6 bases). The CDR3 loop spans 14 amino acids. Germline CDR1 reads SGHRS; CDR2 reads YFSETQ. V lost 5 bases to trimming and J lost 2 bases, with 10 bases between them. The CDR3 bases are TGCGCCAGCAGTACAGGGCGCACTAATGAAAAACTGTTTTTT. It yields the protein CASSTGRTNEKLFF.